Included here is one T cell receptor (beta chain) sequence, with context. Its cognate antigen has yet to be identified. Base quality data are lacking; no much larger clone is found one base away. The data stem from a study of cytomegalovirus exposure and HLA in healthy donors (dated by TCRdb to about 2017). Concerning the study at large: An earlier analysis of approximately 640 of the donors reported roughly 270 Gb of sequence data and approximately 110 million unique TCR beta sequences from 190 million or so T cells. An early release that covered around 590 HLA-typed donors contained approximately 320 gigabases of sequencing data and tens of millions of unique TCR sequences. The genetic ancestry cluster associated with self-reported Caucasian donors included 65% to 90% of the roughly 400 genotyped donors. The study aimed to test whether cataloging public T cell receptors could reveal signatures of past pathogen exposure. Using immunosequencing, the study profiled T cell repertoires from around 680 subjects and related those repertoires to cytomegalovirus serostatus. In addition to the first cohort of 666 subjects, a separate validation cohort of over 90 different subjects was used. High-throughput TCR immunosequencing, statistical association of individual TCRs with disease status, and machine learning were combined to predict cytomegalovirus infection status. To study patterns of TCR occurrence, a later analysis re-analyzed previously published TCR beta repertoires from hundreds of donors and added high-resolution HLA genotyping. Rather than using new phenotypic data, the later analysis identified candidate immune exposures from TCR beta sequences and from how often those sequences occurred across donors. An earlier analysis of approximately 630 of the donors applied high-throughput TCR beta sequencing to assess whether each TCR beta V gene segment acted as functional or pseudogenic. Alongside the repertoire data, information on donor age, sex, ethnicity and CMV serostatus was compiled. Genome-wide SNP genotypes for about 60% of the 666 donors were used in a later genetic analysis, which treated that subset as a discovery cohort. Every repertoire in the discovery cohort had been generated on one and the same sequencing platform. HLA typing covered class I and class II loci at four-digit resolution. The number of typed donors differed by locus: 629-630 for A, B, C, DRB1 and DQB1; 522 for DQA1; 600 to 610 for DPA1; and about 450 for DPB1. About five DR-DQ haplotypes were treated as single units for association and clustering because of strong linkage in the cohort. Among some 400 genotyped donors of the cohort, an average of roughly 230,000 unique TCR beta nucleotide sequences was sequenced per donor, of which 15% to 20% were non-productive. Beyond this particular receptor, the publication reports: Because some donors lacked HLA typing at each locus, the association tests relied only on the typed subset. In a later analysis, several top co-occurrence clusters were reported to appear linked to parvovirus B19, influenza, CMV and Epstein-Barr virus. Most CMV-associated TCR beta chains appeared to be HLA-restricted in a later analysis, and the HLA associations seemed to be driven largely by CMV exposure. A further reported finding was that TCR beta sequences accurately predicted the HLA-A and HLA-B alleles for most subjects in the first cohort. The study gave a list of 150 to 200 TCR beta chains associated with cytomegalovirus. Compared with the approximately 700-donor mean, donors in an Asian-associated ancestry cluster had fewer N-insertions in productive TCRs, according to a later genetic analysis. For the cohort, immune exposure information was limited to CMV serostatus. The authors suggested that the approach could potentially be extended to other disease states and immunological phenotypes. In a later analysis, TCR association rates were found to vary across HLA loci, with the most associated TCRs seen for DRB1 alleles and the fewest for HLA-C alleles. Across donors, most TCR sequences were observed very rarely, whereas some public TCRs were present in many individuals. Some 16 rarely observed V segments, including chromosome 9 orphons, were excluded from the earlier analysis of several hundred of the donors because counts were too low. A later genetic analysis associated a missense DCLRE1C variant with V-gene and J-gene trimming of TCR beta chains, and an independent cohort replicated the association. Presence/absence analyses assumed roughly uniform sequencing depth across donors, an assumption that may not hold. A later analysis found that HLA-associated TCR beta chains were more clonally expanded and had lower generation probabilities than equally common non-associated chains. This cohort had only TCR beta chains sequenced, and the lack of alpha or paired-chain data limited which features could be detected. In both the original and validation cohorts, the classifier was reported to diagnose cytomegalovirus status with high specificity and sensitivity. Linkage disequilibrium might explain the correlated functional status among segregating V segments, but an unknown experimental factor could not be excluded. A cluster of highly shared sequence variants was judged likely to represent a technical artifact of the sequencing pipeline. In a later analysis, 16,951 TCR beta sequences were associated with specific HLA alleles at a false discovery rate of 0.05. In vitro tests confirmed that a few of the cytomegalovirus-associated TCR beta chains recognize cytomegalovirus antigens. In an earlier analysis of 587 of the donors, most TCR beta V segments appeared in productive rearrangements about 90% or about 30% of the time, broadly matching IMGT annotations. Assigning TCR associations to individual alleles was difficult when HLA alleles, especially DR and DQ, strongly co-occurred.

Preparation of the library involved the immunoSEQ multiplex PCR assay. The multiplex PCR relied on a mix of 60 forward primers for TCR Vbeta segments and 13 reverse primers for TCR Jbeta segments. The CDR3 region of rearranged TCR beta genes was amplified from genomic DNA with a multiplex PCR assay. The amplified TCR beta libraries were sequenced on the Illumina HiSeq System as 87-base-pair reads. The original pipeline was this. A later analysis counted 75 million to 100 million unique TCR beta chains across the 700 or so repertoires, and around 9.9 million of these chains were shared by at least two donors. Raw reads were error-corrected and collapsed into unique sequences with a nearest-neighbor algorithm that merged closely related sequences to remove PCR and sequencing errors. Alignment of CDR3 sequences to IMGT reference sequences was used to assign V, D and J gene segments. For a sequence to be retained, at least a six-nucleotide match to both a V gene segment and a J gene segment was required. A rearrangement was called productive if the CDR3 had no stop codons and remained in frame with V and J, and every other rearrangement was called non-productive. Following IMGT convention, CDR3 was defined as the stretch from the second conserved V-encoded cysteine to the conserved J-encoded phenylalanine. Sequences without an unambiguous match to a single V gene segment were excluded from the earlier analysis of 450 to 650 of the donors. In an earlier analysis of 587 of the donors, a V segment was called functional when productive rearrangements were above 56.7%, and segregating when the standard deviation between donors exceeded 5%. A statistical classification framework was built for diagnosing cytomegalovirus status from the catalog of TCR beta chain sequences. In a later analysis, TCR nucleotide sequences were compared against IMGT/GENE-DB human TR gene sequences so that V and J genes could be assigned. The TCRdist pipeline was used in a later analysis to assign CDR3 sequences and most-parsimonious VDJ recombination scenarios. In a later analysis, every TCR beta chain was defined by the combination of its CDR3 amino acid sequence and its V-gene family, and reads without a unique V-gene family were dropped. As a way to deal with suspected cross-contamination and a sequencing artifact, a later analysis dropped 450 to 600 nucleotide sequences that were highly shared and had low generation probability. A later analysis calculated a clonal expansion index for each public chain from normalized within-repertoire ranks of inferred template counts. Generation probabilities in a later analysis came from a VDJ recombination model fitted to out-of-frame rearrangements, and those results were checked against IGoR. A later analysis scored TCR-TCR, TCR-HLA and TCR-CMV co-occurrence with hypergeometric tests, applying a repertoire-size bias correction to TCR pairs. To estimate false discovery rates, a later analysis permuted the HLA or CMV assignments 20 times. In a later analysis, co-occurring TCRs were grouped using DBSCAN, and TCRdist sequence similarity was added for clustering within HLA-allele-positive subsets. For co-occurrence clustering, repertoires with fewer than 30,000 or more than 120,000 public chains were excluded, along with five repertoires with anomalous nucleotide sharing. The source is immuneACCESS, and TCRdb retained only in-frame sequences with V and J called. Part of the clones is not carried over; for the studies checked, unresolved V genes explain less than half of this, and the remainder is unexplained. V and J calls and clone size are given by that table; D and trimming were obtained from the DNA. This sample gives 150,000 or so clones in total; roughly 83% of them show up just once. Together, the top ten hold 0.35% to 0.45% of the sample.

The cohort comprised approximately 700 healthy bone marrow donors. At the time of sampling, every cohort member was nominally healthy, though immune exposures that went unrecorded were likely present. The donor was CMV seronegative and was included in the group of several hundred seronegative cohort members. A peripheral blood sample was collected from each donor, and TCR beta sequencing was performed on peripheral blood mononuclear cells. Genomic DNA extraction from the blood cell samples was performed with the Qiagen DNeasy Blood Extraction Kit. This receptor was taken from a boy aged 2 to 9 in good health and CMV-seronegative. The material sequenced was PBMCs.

CDR3 protein: CASSLVASGSYAQSTQYF. The nucleotides are TGTGCCAGCAGCTTAGTGGCTAGCGGGAGTTACGCACAGAGTACGCAGTATTTT. The chain links TRBV11-2 with TRBJ2-3; the junction holds 10 bases that match TRBD2. Sequences SGHAT (CDR1) and FQNNGV (CDR2) are obtained from the germline V gene. Trimmed from V: 1 base; trimmed from J: 8 bases; junction bases lacking a gene match: 15. The CDR3 contains 18 residues, cysteine and phenylalanine counted. Only the CDR3 DNA is retained, 54 bases long and in frame from the first base.